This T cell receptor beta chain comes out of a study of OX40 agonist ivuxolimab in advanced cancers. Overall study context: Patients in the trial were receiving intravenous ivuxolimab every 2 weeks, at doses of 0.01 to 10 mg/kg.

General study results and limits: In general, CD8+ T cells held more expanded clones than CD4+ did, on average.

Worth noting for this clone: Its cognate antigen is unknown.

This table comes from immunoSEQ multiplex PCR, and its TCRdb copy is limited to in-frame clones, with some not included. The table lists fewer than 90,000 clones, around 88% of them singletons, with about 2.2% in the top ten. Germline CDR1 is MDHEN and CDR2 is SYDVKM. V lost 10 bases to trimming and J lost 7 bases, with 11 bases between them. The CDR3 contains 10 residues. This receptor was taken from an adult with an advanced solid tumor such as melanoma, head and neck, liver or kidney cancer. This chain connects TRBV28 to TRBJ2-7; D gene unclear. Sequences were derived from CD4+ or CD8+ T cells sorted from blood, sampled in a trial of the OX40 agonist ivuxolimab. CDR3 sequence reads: CATLLGEQYF. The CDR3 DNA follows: TGTGCCACCCTGTTGGGGGAGCAGTACTTC.